Shown below are 21 T cell receptor beta chains from a single sample sequenced in a study of identifying expanded T cells in peripheral blood. The assay was immunoSEQ multiplex PCR, and TCRdb's table has in-frame clones only and misses some. The sample gives 45,000 to 60,000 clones, about 85% of which show up once; roughly 15% is in the top ten. The sequencing input was blood. The receptor source for this set is a person aged 18 to 70 in good health.

V usage is TRBV27 and J usage is TRBJ1-1, with D possibly matching TRBD1 (5 bases). Deletions cut 7 bases from V and 0 bases from J, with 18 bases between. Germline V gives CDR1 MNHEY, CDR2 SMNVEV (reference sequence). There are 16 residues in the CDR3. The CDR3 here is CASIVSTGGVNTEAFF. CDR3 DNA: TGTGCCAGCATTGTGAGCACCGGGGGGGTGAACACTGAAGCTTTCTTT.

V and J are TRBV4-2 and TRBJ2-1; TRBD2 is a possible D gene (5 bases). The CDR3 loop spans 13 amino acids. V lost 4 bases and J 8 bases, leaving 12 bases between the germline ends. From germline, CDR1 is LGHNA and CDR2 YNFKEQ. In DNA, the CDR3 is TGTGCCAGCAGCCTCGGACTCACGGATGAGCAGTTCTTC. Its translation is CASSLGLTDEQFF.

In the case of this clone: Other nucleotide sequences from this sample produce the same CDR3. This chain links TRBV30 with TRBJ2-7; D not certain. Germline CDR1 and CDR2: GTSNPN and SVGIG (reference sequence). Trimming took off 0 bases at V and 4 bases at J, with 4 bases between the two ends. The CDR3 contains 11 residues. The CDR3 reads CAWSVRYEQYF. In nucleotides, the CDR3 is TGTGCCTGGAGTGTAAGGTACGAGCAGTACTTC.

J is TRBJ2-7 and V is TRBV18; D may match TRBD1 or TRBD2 (6 bases each). V lost 6 bases and J lost 4, with 19 bases in between. Germline CDR1 KGHSH, CDR2 LQKENI. CDR3 length: 15 amino acids. The CDR3 DNA is TGTGCCAGCTCGCCGGAAACAGGGAGGAATTACGAGCAGTACTTC. Translating it yields CASSPETGRNYEQYF.

This chain connects TRBV5-4 to TRBJ2-1; a possible D gene is TRBD2 (5 bases). The germline V and J ends were trimmed by 4 bases and 4 bases, with 12 bases remaining between them. The CDR3 is made up of 14 amino acids. Germline V gene lookup returns CDR1 SGHNT and CDR2 YYREEE (reference sequence). CDR3 loop: CASSPPQRYNEQFF. The DNA for the CDR3 is TGTGCCAGCAGCCCCCCTCAGCGGTACAATGAGCAGTTCTTC.

The CDR3 nucleotides read TGCGCCAGCAGCTTGGGGCAGGATGGAAACACCATATATTTT. Protein sequence: CASSLGQDGNTIYF. The V gene is TRBV5-1, the J gene TRBJ1-3; D is undetermined. The CDR3 is made up of 14 amino acids. Germline CDR1 SGHRS, CDR2 YFSETQ. The V gene lost 0 bases and the J gene lost 3 bases, with 7 bases spanning the gap.

The chain employs TRBV10-2 and TRBJ1-2; a possible D gene is TRBD1 (6 bases). Looked up from germline, CDR1 is WSHSY and CDR2 is SAAADI. The CDR3 runs to 13 residues. Between the trimmed V and J ends, which lost 10 bases and 0 bases, there was a span of 12 bases. The CDR3 DNA sequence: TGCGCCACTGGACAGCTAGCTAACTATGGCTACACCTTC. Translation: CATGQLANYGYTF.

This rearrangement joins TRBV19 to TRBJ2-1; D not certain. The germline CDR1 and CDR2 sequences are LNHDA and SQIVND (reference sequence). V was trimmed by 8 bases and J by 8 bases, leaving 4 bases between them. CDR3 size: 9 residues. The CDR3 DNA sequence: TGTGCCAGTGGGCATGAGCAGTTCTTC. This gives the protein CASGHEQFF.

The V gene is TRBV9, the J gene TRBJ2-5; 15 bases agree with TRBD2. Germline-derived CDR1 and CDR2 are SGDLS and YYNGEE. The V and J ends lost 4 bases and 5 bases, in that order; junction bases with no gene match: 9. The CDR3 contains 17 residues. CDR3 DNA: TGTGCCAGCAGCCCTTCCGGGACTAGCGGGAGGAGGGAGACCCAGTACTTC. Translating it yields CASSPSGTSGRRETQYF.

The chain uses TRBV5-5 and TRBJ1-2, with unresolved D. Looked up from germline, CDR1 is SGHKS and CDR2 is YYEKEE (reference sequence). V was cut by 0 bases and J by 0 bases, with 9 bases left in between. The CDR3 runs to 15 residues. CDR3 amino acids: CASSLARATNYGYTF. In DNA, the CDR3 is TGTGCCAGCAGCTTGGCTCGGGCCACTAACTATGGCTACACCTTC.

This clone was counted only a few times. This chain links TRBV5-4 with TRBJ1-2; the D gene is possibly TRBD1 (6 bases). The CDR3 is 14 amino acids. The germline V and J ends were trimmed by 3 bases and 2 bases, with 11 bases remaining between them. From germline, CDR1 is SGHNT and CDR2 YYREEE (reference sequence). CDR3 amino acids: CASSSGQLNYGYTF. The CDR3 coding sequence is TGTGCCAGCAGCTCCGGACAGCTCAACTATGGCTACACCTTC.

This chain uses TRBV14 with TRBJ2-7; D remains ambiguous. In germline, CDR1 is SGHDN, CDR2 FVKESK. The CDR3 extends over 15 amino acids. V lost 2 bases, J lost 4 bases, and 15 bases lay in between. CDR3 bases: TGTGCCAGCAGCCAACAGCCTGGCGAGGCATACGAGCAGTACTTC. Translated: CASSQQPGEAYEQYF.

The CDR3, as DNA: TGTGCCAGCAGGGAGAGCTTCATTCGGGTCGGAAACACCATATATTTT. It encodes CASRESFIRVGNTIYF. The J gene is TRBJ1-3, the V gene TRBV6-6; D remains unclear. The CDR3 extends over 16 amino acids. Trimming shortened V by 6 bases and J by 4 bases, and 19 bases separated the two germline ends. Germline V CDR1 and CDR2: MNHNY, SVGAGI (reference sequence).

This sequence joins TRBV6-5 and TRBJ2-7; D is unclear. V was clipped by 6 bases and J by 0 bases, with 12 bases between them. The germline V gene has CDR1 MNHEY and CDR2 SVGAGI. The CDR3 spans 14 residues. The CDR3 sequence is CASSLGPDSYEQYF. The CDR3 region has the DNA TGTGCCAGCAGCCTTGGGCCCGACTCCTACGAGCAGTACTTC.

The gene calls are TRBV29-1 and TRBJ2-7, with 10 bases fitting TRBD2. Germline assignment: CDR1 SQVTM and CDR2 ANQGSEA. Trimming at V came to 2 bases and at J to 9 bases, leaving 7 bases not matched to a gene. There are 13 residues in the CDR3. Here the CDR3 reads CSVEIGAGGGQYF. CDR3 DNA: TGCAGCGTTGAAATAGGAGCGGGAGGGGGGCAGTACTTC.

DNA of the CDR3: TGTGCCAGCTCACCCGATCTGGGGGCAAATGAAAAACTGTTTTTT. It encodes CASSPDLGANEKLFF. The genes are TRBV18 and TRBJ1-4; tentatively, D is TRBD1 (6 bases). The CDR3 is 15 amino acids. Germline V gene data show CDR1 as KGHSH and CDR2 as LQKENI. Trimming cost V 3 bases and J 5 bases, with 13 bases left between them. Combining the CDR3 with reference TRBV18 and TRBJ1-4 gives the whole variable domain NAGVMQNPRHLVRRRGQEARLRCSPMKGHSHVYWYRQLPEEGLKFMVYLQKENIIDESGMPKERFSAEFPKEGPSILRIQQVVRGDSAAYFCASSPDLGANEKLFFGSGTQLSVL.

The rearrangement links TRBV2 to TRBJ2-3; 10 positions agree with TRBD2. The length of the CDR3 is 14 residues. Trimming took 8 bases from V and 1 from J; bases not matched to a gene: 3. In germline, CDR1 is SNHLY, CDR2 FYNNEI. The CDR3 spells CASGLAGGTDTQYF. The CDR3 DNA sequence: TGTGCCAGCGGCCTAGCGGGGGGCACAGATACGCAGTATTTT.

The chain is built from TRBV29-1 and TRBJ2-5; D may be TRBD1 or TRBD2 (5 bases each). The CDR3 runs to 14 residues. Germline lookup yields CDR1 SQVTM and CDR2 ANQGSEA. Trimming removed 3 bases from V and 5 bases from J, with 16 bases in between. Written as DNA, the CDR3 is TGCAGCGTTGATCCGGGACGGTGGGATGAGACCCAGTACTTC. Protein: CSVDPGRWDETQYF.

The J gene is TRBJ2-7, the V gene TRBV27, with D tentatively TRBD1 or TRBD2 (7 bases each). Trimming stripped 6 bases from V and 7 bases from J, with 13 bases between. Germline V gene lookup returns CDR1 MNHEY and CDR2 SMNVEV (reference sequence). The CDR3 runs to 12 residues. CDR3: CASSRQGGEQYV. The CDR3 nucleotides are TGTGCCAGCAGCCGACAGGGAGGGGAGCAGTACGTC.

V is TRBV6-1 and J is TRBJ1-5; D unresolved. The CDR3 has 15 residues. The germline V gene encodes CDR1 MNHNS and CDR2 SASEGT. Trimming took 0 bases from V and 1 from J, leaving 7 bases between them. CDR3 DNA: TGTGCCAGCAGTGAAGCAGGGTCGAGCAATCAGCCCCAGCATTTT. Protein sequence: CASSEAGSSNQPQHF.

The J gene is TRBJ2-3, the V gene TRBV29-1; D unresolved. Trimming took off 5 bases at V and 5 bases at J, with 5 bases between the two ends. Germline CDR1 SQVTM, CDR2 ANQGSEA. The length of the CDR3 is 10 residues. The CDR3 here is CSVTIDTQYF. DNA for the CDR3: TGCAGCGTTACAATAGATACGCAGTATTTT.